These 14 T cell receptor beta chains were all obtained from the same sample, sequenced in a study of blood T cell repertoires in COVID-19. Clones were sequenced by immunoSEQ multiplex PCR, and TCRdb holds only the in-frame ones, with some missing. The table shows 150,000 to 200,000 clones, with 75% to 90% occurring only once. The sample was peripheral blood. Source of these receptors: a human donor with acute or convalescent COVID-19. The donor label of this sample is uncertain.

The chain combines TRBV18 with TRBJ2-2; possible D gene TRBD1, 6 bases. The CDR3 totals 18 residues. Germline V gives CDR1 KGHSH, CDR2 LQKENI. V lost 4 bases to trimming and J lost 0 bases, with 18 bases between them. CDR3 nucleotides: TGTGCCAGCTCACAATTGTCTAGGACAGCCTCGAACACCGGGGAGCTGTTTTTT. Amino acids: CASSQLSRTASNTGELFF.

The chain recombines TRBV25-1 with TRBJ2-1; D perhaps matches TRBD2 (6 bases). Germline lookup yields CDR1 MGHDK and CDR2 SYGVNS. The CDR3 spans 15 residues. V lost 5 bases to trimming and J lost 6 bases, with 17 bases between them. Here the CDR3 reads CASSRRDSTTNEQFF. CDR3 DNA sequence: TGTGCCAGCAGTCGGCGGGACTCCACTACCAATGAGCAGTTCTTC.

The J gene is TRBJ2-3, the V gene TRBV12-3 or TRBV12-4; D gene unclear. With 8 bases removed from V and 2 bases from J, the gap between germline ends came to 11 bases. The CDR3 is 13 amino acids. CDR3 nucleotide sequence: TGTGCCAGCTGTACGAGAAACACAGATACGCAGTATTTT. It is translated as CASCTRNTDTQYF.

This clone was observed a few times. The rearrangement uses TRBV12-3 or TRBV12-4 and TRBJ1-1; a possible D gene is TRBD1 (6 bases). Trimming took off 6 bases at V and 7 bases at J, with 15 bases between the two ends. The CDR3 consists of 13 residues. CDR3 residues: CASSLRGSNEAFF. Here the CDR3 DNA reads TGTGCCAGCAGCCTCAGGGGTTCGAATGAAGCTTTCTTT.

The chain carries TRBV19 and TRBJ1-1; D is possibly TRBD1 (5 bases). Between the trimmed V and J ends, which lost 4 bases and 1 base, there was a span of 10 bases. Germline loops: CDR1 LNHDA, CDR2 SQIVND (reference sequence). The CDR3 length is 14 residues. CDR3 bases: TGTGCCAGTAGTACCTGGGACTCGAACACTGAAGCTTTCTTT. Translation gives CASSTWDSNTEAFF.

This rearrangement joins TRBV19 to TRBJ2-7; 7 positions match TRBD1. V was clipped by 6 bases and J by 2 bases; unmatched bases: 4. The CDR3 length is 13 residues. Germline V gives CDR1 LNHDA, CDR2 SQIVND (reference sequence). CDR3 sequence: CASSPGQTYEQYF. The DNA of the CDR3 is TGTGCCAGTAGCCCGGGACAGACCTACGAGCAGTACTTC.

The chain couples TRBV6-4 to TRBJ2-7, with 7 nucleotides matching TRBD2. Trimming at V came to 5 bases and at J to 6 bases, leaving 10 bases not matched to a gene. Germline assignment: CDR1 MRHNA and CDR2 SNTAGT. This CDR3 has 14 amino acids. The CDR3 DNA sequence: TGTGCCAGCAGTCAGGACGGGACTACGGGCGAGCAGTACTTC. Its translation: CASSQDGTTGEQYF.

The chain combines TRBV7-2 with TRBJ2-5, with TRBD2 matching 8 bases. In germline, CDR1 is SGHTA, CDR2 FQGNSA. This CDR3 spans 13 amino acids. The V gene end was trimmed by 7 bases and the J gene end by 5 bases; junction bases not matched to a gene: 6. CDR3 in amino acids: CASTRTSLETQYF. The CDR3 nucleotides are TGTGCCAGCACCCGGACTAGCCTGGAGACCCAGTACTTC.

V and J are TRBV18 and TRBJ2-1, with D perhaps TRBD2 (6 bases). The CDR3 loop spans 14 amino acids. Per the germline V gene, CDR1 is KGHSH and CDR2 is LQKENI. V was clipped by 3 bases and J by 12 bases, with 18 bases between them. The CDR3 region has the DNA TGTGCCAGCTCACCGGGGCAGGAGGGGAGCAGGCAGTTCTTC. Translating gives CASSPGQEGSRQFF.

This clone has a single count. The chain recombines TRBV7-3 with TRBJ2-3, with 7 bases lining up with TRBD2. The V and J ends lost 5 bases and 0 bases, in that order; junction bases with no gene match: 14. This CDR3 is built from 18 residues. Germline CDR1 is SGHTA and CDR2 is FQGTGA. The CDR3 here is CASSRWGGAGPSTDTQYF. The DNA of the CDR3 is TGTGCCAGCAGCCGATGGGGGGGAGCGGGACCTAGCACAGATACGCAGTATTTT.

This clone has only one observation. The rearrangement joins TRBV28 to TRBJ1-1; 12 bases fit TRBD1. V was clipped by 6 bases and J by 11 bases; unmatched bases: 13. Germline CDR1 and CDR2: MDHEN and SYDVKM. The CDR3 consists of 15 residues. CDR3 amino acids: CASRLGGQGASRAFF. DNA of the CDR3: TGTGCCAGCAGGCTAGGGGGACAGGGGGCATCGCGGGCTTTCTTT.

This chain connects TRBV20-1 to TRBJ1-1; the D is unclear. Germline lookup yields CDR1 DFQATT and CDR2 SNEGSKA (reference sequence). V was pared by 0 bases and J by 7 bases, with 6 bases between. This CDR3 comprises 11 residues. The CDR3 sequence: CSARDRFEAFF. CDR3 bases: TGCAGTGCTAGAGACAGATTTGAAGCTTTCTTT.

The gene calls are TRBV7-2 and TRBJ2-7; 8 bases line up with TRBD1. This CDR3 has 14 amino acids. Germline V gene sequence: CDR1 SGHTA, CDR2 FQGNSA. The V gene end was trimmed by 5 bases and the J gene end by 6 bases; junction bases not matched to a gene: 9. The CDR3 loop reads CASSMDRDLSEQYF. The CDR3 bases are TGTGCCAGCAGCATGGACAGGGATCTCTCCGAGCAGTACTTC.

The chain employs TRBV11-2 and TRBJ1-4; TRBD1 agrees at 7 bases. V dropped 5 bases and J dropped 8; count of bases not matched to a gene: 5. CDR1 and CDR2 (germline): SGHAT, FQNNGV. This CDR3 region has 13 residues. CDR3 sequence (DNA): TGTGCCAGCAGCAGGGACAGTTTGGAAAAACTGTTTTTT. Translating gives CASSRDSLEKLFF. The full variable domain, its missing parts supplied by reference TRBV11-2 and TRBJ1-4, is EAGVAQSPRYKIIEKRQSVAFWCNPISGHATLYWYQQILGQGPKLLIQFQNNGVVDDSQLPKDRFSAERLKGVDSTLKIQPAKLEDSAVYLCASSRDSLEKLFFGSGTQLSVL.